This T cell receptor beta chain was recovered during a study of shared clonotypes between healthy human individuals (dated by TCRdb to 2019 to 2021). As for the study more broadly: Three men and a couple of women, aged 18 to 49 years, made up the cohort. Per donor, three plates each were used for CD4 naive and CD4 memory, two for CD8 naive, and one for CD8 memory. To estimate repertoire size and how much clonotypes are shared between individuals, the study performed deep sequencing of blood TCR repertoires from roughly five healthy adults. Different laboratories and diverse techniques were used to prepare libraries and sequence TCR repertoires, to increase sequencing depth and limit assay-specific biases. Per donor, leukapheresis produced somewhere between about 0.9 and 9 billion PBMCs.

TCR CDR3 regions were amplified from genomic DNA by multiplex PCR using the deep immunoSEQ assay. Genomic DNA extracted from each cell subset was distributed evenly over all wells of several immunoSEQ 96-well plates, and each plate served as one replicate. Each replicate PCR for sorted subsets received around 200 ng genomic DNA, equal to tens of thousands of T cell genomes. Purified libraries were quantified with a Qubit 3.0 fluorometer, sized on a Bioanalyzer 2100, and re-quantified with the KAPA Library Quantification kit. Every immunoSEQ 96-well plate was sequenced on a dedicated single-read 150-cycle Illumina NextSeq 550 flow cell. As for the original processing: Because the immunoSEQ output held only junctional sequences and lacked quality scores, the filtering could not match the filtering applied to full-length reads. Sequences were annotated with PyIR, a Python wrapper for IgBLAST v1.9, using IMGT germline references to assign V/J genes and CDR3. Any read was removed if the V/J assignment was weak (E-value above 1e-6), the CDR3 was missing, or the read contained stop codons, out-of-frame junctions, or ambiguous translated residues. V3J clonotypes were defined by identical inferred V gene, J gene, and CDR3 amino acid sequence. Percentage overlap between repertoires was calculated by dividing the number of shared unique clonotypes by the size of the smaller repertoire. Three approaches were used to assess repertoire richness: RTK rarefaction, the Chao1 estimator, and Recon v2.1 estimates of unobserved clonotypes. Generation probabilities were computed with OLGA for all TCRbeta clonotypes obtained by the gDNA method from a few donors. TCRdb re-hosts the immuneACCESS table, in-frame sequences only. Its copies lack some clones; in the studies checked, an unresolved V gene accounts for under half of them, and the cause for the rest is not known. For V, J and clone size, that table is used; D and trimming come from the DNA. The table for this sample lists more than 500,000 clones; 90% to 95% of them were counted only once. The ten largest clones capture approximately 0.12% of the sample.

Overall study results and their limits: Even with the large sequencing depth, rarefaction of the sorted-subset datasets indicated that sequencing was incomplete. Because the study included a small number of donors, the genetic and exposure-history diversity represented was limited. Sampling was restricted to blood, and TCR repertoires in tissue are likely to differ from TCR repertoires in blood. Across a handful of donors, approximately 5% of naive CD4, around 3.5% of naive CD8, about 2% of memory CD4, and approximately 0.4% of memory CD8 clonotypes were shared. Naive subsets generally had larger estimated clonotype richness than memory subsets did. Compared with non-shared clonotypes, the clonotypes found in all four sorted-subset donors had higher generation probabilities. Based on pairwise subsampling, the degree of clonotype sharing among donors was expected to be affected by sequencing depth.

CD8 naive samples were obtained by positive selection for CCR7 among CD45RO-negative cells, yielding a CD45RA+CCR7+ population from which TemRA cells were excluded. Donors were healthy HIV-negative adults with no recently reported acute infections or vaccinations. All donors were Caucasian adults living in Nashville, Tennessee, USA. After blood collection by leukapheresis, PBMCs were isolated using Ficoll-Histopaque density gradient centrifugation and then cryopreserved in the vapor phase of liquid nitrogen. Analytical flow cytometry was used to check the purity and quantity of each magnetically sorted T cell population. Each sorted fraction had its genomic DNA isolated and then quantified by UV absorbance on a Nanodrop 2000c. Turning to this clone: The antigen it recognizes is unknown. Qualities for individual bases were not recorded, and no much larger clone is one base off.

Sequencing was performed on naive CD8+ T cells sorted from blood. The cell subset or site label for this specimen denotes: CD45RA+CCR7+. The TCR sequence derives from a woman between 25 and 40 years old in good health.

The bases read TGTGCCAGCAGCGAAGTGGGCCACCCCACAGATACGCAGTATTTT. Protein translation: CASSEVGHPTDTQYF. The V and J segments used are TRBV27 and TRBJ2-3, with no reliable assignment of the D segment. V is shortened by 6 bases, J by 2 bases, and the region joining them spans 15 bases. From its cysteine to its phenylalanine, the CDR3 spans 15 amino acids. Only CDR3 DNA remains: 45 bases, in frame from the first base. The germline V gene (reference sequence) sets CDR1 to MNHEY and CDR2 to SMNVEV.